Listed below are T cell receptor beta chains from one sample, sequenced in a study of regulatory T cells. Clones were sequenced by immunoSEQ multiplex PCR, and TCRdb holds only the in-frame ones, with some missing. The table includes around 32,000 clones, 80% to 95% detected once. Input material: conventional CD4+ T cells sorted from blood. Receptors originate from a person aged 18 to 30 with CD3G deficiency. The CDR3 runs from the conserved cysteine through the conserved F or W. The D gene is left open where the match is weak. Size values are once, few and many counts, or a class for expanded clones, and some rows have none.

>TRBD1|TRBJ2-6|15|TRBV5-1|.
TGCGCCAGCAGCCCCCAGGGGGCCGGGGCCAACGTCCTGACTTTC
CASSPQGAGANVLTF
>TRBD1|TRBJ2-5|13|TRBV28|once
TGTGCCAGCAGCCCTCCCAGGGGGTGGACCCAGTACTTC
CASSPPRGWTQYF
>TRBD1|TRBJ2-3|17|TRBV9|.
TGTGCCAGCAGCGCGTCTGGGACAGGGGGAGGCACAGATACGCAGTATTTT
CASSASGTGGGTDTQYF
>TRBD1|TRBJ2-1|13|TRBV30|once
TGTGCCTGGACCGGACAGGTCAAGAGTGAGCAGTTCTTC
CAWTGQVKSEQFF
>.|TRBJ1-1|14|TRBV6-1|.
TGTGCCAGTGGGGTTGGGGGTCCGAACACTGAAGCTTTCTTT
CASGVGGPNTEAFF
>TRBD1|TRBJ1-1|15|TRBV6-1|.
TGTGCCAGCAGTCCCGGGACAGGGTGGTTAACTGAAGCTTTCTTT
CASSPGTGWLTEAFF
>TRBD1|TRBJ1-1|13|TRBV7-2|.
TGTGCCAGCAGCCGGACAGGCCAGACTGAAGCTTTCTTT
CASSRTGQTEAFF
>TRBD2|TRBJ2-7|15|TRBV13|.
TGTGCCAGCAGCTTAGGCCGGCGGGAGAGGAACGAGCAGTACTTC
CASSLGRRERNEQYF
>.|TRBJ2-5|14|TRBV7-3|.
TGTGCCAGCAGCTCGTCCGGGTACGGGAAGACCCAGTACTTC
CASSSSGYGKTQYF
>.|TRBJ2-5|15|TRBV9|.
TGTGCCAGCAGCGAGAGGACAGTGGGGAGGGAGACCCAGTACTTC
CASSERTVGRETQYF
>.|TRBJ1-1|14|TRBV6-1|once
TGTGCCAGCAGTGAAATGAGCGGAGGCGAGCGCACTTTCTTT
CASSEMSGGERTFF
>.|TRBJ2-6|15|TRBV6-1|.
TGTGCCAGCAGTCCCCAGGGTAGAGAGGCCAACGTCCTGACTTTC
CASSPQGREANVLTF
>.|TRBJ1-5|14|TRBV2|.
TGTGCCAGCAGTGGGGGCGGGAGAACTCAGCCCCAGCATTTT
CASSGGGRTQPQHF
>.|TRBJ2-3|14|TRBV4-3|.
TGCGCCAGCAGCCAAGCCAGGGACACAGATACGCAGTATTTT
CASSQARDTDTQYF
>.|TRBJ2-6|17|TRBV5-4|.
TGTGCCAGCAGCGTCGGATTAAGGTTCTCTGGGGCCAACGTCCTGACTTTC
CASSVGLRFSGANVLTF
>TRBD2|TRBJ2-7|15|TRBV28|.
TGTGCCAGCAGTTCCCTACAGCGGGGGAAATACGAGCAGTACTTC
CASSSLQRGKYEQYF
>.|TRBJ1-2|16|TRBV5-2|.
TGTGCCAGCAAGGTATGGGGAGTACGAAAGACCTATGGCTACACCTTC
CASKVWGVRKTYGYTF
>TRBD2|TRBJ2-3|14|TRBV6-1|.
TGTGCCAGCAGTTCACTAGCGTTAACAGATACGCAGTATTTT
CASSSLALTDTQYF
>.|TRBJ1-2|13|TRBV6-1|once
TGTGCCAGCAGTGATGGTGGGCTAACCGGCTACACCTTC
CASSDGGLTGYTF
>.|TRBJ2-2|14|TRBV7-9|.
TGTGCCAGCAGCTTGGCTGGGAGTACCGGGGAGCTGTTTTTT
CASSLAGSTGELFF
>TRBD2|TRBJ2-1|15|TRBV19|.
TGTGCCAGTAGCAAGCTAGCGGGGCGAGACAATGAGCAGTTCTTC
CASSKLAGRDNEQFF
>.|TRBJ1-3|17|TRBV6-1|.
TGTGCCAGCAGTGAGGAGTGGTGGGGACACTCTGGAAACACCATATATTTT
CASSEEWWGHSGNTIYF
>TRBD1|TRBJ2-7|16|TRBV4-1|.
TGCGCCAGCAGCCAACCTACCAGACAGGGGTTCTACGAGCAGTACTTC
CASSQPTRQGFYEQYF
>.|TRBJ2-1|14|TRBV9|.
TGTGCCAGCAGCGTAGGAGTCGGAGGGGATGAGCAGTTCTTC
CASSVGVGGDEQFF
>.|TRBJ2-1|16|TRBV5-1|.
TGCGCCAGCAGCCTGGGTTTGGCGCTAGCGTACAATGAGCAGTTCTTC
CASSLGLALAYNEQFF
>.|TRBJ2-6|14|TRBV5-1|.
TGCGCCAGCAGCGAGGGATCTGGGGCCAACGTCCTGACTTTC
CASSEGSGANVLTF
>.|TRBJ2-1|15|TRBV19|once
TGTGCCAGTACCCCCAGGGGAATAGGTGTAACTGAGCAGTTCTTC
CASTPRGIGVTEQFF
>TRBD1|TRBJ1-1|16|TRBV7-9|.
TGTGCCAGCAGCCCACCCGACCGGGACAGGAACACTGAAGCTTTCTTT
CASSPPDRDRNTEAFF
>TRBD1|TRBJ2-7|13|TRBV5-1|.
TGCGCCAGCTCCCCAGGGGGCGGGTACGAGCAGTACTTC
CASSPGGGYEQYF
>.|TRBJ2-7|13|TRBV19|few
TGTGCCAGTAGTATTGACCGGGACGACGAGCAGTACTTC
CASSIDRDDEQYF
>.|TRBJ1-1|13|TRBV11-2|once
TGTGCCAGCAGCTCGACAGGCCCCACTGAAGCTTTCTTT
CASSSTGPTEAFF
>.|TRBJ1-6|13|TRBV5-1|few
TGCGCCAGCAGCTTGGAGAGGAATTCACCCCTCCACTTT
CASSLERNSPLHF
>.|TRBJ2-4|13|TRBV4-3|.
TGCGCCAGCAGCCGAGGGGGGGGAACCATTCAGTACTTC
CASSRGGGTIQYF
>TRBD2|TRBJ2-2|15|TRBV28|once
TGTGCCAGCAGTTCACCTAGCGGTAGCACCGGGGAGCTGTTTTTT
CASSSPSGSTGELFF
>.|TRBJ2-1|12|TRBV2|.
TGTGCCAGCCCAGGGTTACGGAATGAGCAGTTCTTC
CASPGLRNEQFF
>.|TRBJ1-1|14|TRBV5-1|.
TGCGCCAGCAGCTCGTGGGGGCAGAGCACTGAAGCTTTCTTT
CASSSWGQSTEAFF
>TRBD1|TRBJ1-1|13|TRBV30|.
TGTGCCTGGAGCGGGGGGACAGGCACTGAAGCTTTCTTT
CAWSGGTGTEAFF
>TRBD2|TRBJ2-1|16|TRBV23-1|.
TGCGCCAGCAGTGCGACTAGCGGGGGGTCCTCGAATGAGCAGTTCTTC
CASSATSGGSSNEQFF
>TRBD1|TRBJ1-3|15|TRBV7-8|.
TGTGCCAGCAGCTTAGTGGGACAGGGGCGAAACACCATATATTTT
CASSLVGQGRNTIYF
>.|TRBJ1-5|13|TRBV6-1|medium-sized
TGTGCCAGCAGAAGGGGGAGCAATCAGCCCCAGCATTTT
CASRRGSNQPQHF
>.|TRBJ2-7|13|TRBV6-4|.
TGTGCCAGCGCTCCAGGGATACAAGCGAAACAGTACTTC
CASAPGIQAKQYF
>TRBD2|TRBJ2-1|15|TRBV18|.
TGTGCCAGCTCACCAAATCCGGGACTACACAATGAGCAGTTCTTC
CASSPNPGLHNEQFF
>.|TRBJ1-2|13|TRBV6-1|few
TGTGCCAGCAGTATGGACAGTTCCTATGGCTACACCTTC
CASSMDSSYGYTF